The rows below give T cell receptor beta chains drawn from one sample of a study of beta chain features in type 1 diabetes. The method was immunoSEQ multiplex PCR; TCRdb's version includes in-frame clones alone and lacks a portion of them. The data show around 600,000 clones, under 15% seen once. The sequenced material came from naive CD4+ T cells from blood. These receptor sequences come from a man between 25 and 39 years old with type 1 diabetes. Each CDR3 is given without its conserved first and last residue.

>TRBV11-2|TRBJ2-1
ASSGYNEQF
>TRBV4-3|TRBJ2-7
ASNRWTAYEQY
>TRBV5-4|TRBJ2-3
ASRQQGADTQY
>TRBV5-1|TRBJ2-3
ASSAGLAGASDTQY
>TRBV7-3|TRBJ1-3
ASSLTHSGFDTIY
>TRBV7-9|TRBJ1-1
ASSLADSLGAF
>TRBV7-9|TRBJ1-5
ASSDSNQPQH
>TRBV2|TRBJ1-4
ASNRRGGTTNEKLF
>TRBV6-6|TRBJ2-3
ASSFAGTRADTQY
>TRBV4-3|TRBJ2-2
ASSQKSWGTGELF
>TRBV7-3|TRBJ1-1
ASSPTGVNTEAF
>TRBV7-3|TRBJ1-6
ASSPPGPRLTHGYNSPLH
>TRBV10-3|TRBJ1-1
AASRANGYTNTEAF
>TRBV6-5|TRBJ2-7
ASSYLRSSYEQY
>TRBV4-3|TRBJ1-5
ASSQDPHQARSNQPQH
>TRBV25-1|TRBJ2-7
ASSESGTGNDEQY
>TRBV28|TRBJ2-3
ASSPPYTDTQY
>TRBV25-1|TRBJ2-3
ASSGPRAGDIPSDTQY
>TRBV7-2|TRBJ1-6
ASSHDSYNSPLH
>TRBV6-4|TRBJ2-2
ASSAGTGELF
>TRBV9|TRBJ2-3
ASSAGTGFTDTQY
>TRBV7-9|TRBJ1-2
ASSLSEGVDGYT
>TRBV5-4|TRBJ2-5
ASSGQTGVGTQY
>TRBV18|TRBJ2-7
ASSPPQRLTYEQY
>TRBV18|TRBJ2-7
ASSPGSRESYEQY
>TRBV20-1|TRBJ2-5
SARRGLEDY
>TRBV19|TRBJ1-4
ASSIGTQLSEKLF
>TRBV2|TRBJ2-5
ASRALDRGFQETQY
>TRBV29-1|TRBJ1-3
SATGTGGFGNTIY
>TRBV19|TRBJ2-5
ASTTGGGWETQY
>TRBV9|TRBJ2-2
ASSVVGRNTGELF
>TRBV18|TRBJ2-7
ASSPPTAQPYEQY
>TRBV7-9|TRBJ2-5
ASSFSSFLPETQY
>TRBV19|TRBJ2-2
ASSKSAGTANTGELF
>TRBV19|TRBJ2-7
ASSAGTGNSYEQY
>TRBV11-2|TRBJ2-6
ASSSIQGANGANVLT
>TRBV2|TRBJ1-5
ASSLLTGGNQPQH
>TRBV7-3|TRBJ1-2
ASSFSSRSHYGYT
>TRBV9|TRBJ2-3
ASSVVGEGTDTQY
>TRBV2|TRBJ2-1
ASSEWASGGTNEQF